The 24 T cell receptor beta chains below come from one sample, sequenced in a study of long-term antiretroviral therapy in people with HIV. Runs used v3.0 of the immunoSEQ assay and were done at survey level. Data came from immunoSEQ multiplex PCR; TCRdb stores just in-frame clones and leaves some out. The sample includes about 26,000 clones, 82% seen only once; the top ten take roughly 5%. Material: unsorted PBMCs, obtained 1.1 years before starting antiretroviral therapy. The receptors here all came from a woman between 25 and 40 years old with HIV.

V and J are TRBV21-1 and TRBJ1-2; TRBD1 was called by the table and not checked on the DNA. TRBV21-1 is termed a pseudogene. The length of the CDR3 is 13 residues. The CDR3 DNA sequence: TGTGCCAGCAGCAAAGGACAGGGCTATGGCTACACCTTC. Amino acids: CASSKGQGYGYTF.

The gene calls are TRBV18 and TRBJ1-1, with D possibly matching TRBD1 (5 bases). The V end lost 3 bases, the J end lost 1 base, and 15 bases lay between the germline ends. Germline assignment: CDR1 KGHSH and CDR2 LQKENI. CDR3 length: 16 residues. Written as DNA, the CDR3 is TGTGCCAGCTCACCCTCCCCAGGGCAAAGGAACACTGAAGCTTTCTTT. This translates into CASSPSPGQRNTEAFF.

This chain uses TRBV30 with TRBJ2-5; weak D call: TRBD2 (6 bases). CDR1 and CDR2 (germline): GTSNPN, SVGIG (reference sequence). The CDR3 extends over 13 amino acids. V was clipped by 6 bases and J by 2 bases, with 13 bases between them. This CDR3 reads CACVIGGQETQYF. CDR3 DNA sequence: TGTGCCTGCGTAATTGGGGGGCAAGAGACCCAGTACTTC.

The chain links TRBV2 to TRBJ1-1; D gene unclear. Germline V gene sequence: CDR1 SNHLY, CDR2 FYNNEI. The CDR3 runs to 12 residues. Trimming removed 2 bases from V and 7 bases from J, with 8 bases in between. Here the CDR3 reads CASSELGFEAFF. The CDR3 DNA reads as TGTGCCAGCAGTGAATTGGGGTTTGAAGCTTTCTTT.

The chain joins TRBV5-4 to TRBJ1-2, with TRBD1 identical over 11 bases. With 4 bases clipped from V and 5 bases from J, the junction kept 7 bases outside the gene matches. This CDR3 contains 15 residues. Germline V gene sequence: CDR1 SGHNT, CDR2 YYREEE (reference sequence). For the CDR3, the DNA is TGTGCCAGCAGCCACTGGACAGGGGGCGCGTATGGCTACACCTTC. Its translation is CASSHWTGGAYGYTF.

The rearrangement joins TRBV7-9 to TRBJ1-5, with TRBD1 identical over 7 bases. Germline CDR1 reads SEHNR; CDR2 reads FQNEAQ (reference sequence). CDR3 length equals 12 residues. J gave up 8 bases and V 8 bases, and 6 bases lay outside the gene matches. CDR3 DNA sequence: TGTGCCAGCGGGACAGAGATCGAGCCCCAGCATTTT. It yields the protein CASGTEIEPQHF.

The table lists this clone with a few counts. J is TRBJ2-2 and V is TRBV6-1; tentative D call: TRBD2 (7 bases). CDR1 is MNHNS, CDR2 SASEGT, per germline. V was cut by 1 base and J by 6 bases, with 15 bases left in between. This CDR3 is built from 16 residues. The CDR3 protein is CASSEERGGRSGELFF. CDR3 nucleotide sequence: TGTGCCAGCAGTGAAGAGAGGGGGGGGCGGTCCGGGGAGCTGTTTTTT.

This chain uses TRBV10-3 with TRBJ1-3, with 8 bases identical to TRBD1. With V trimmed by 8 bases and J by 2 bases, 2 bases remained unmatched. The CDR3 runs 13 residues. Germline V gene sequence: CDR1 ENHRY, CDR2 SYGVKD. This chain's CDR3 is CAIGQGAGNTIYF. Written as DNA, the CDR3 is TGTGCCATCGGACAGGGAGCTGGAAACACCATATATTTT.

The chain combines TRBV20-1 with TRBJ2-3; D is unclear. The CDR3 totals 11 residues. V lost 4 bases and J lost 0, with 2 bases in between. Germline V gene data show CDR1 as DFQATT and CDR2 as SNEGSKA (reference sequence). CDR3 amino acids: CSATSTDTQYF. The CDR3 DNA reads as TGCAGTGCTACAAGCACAGATACGCAGTATTTT.

The genes are TRBV5-1 and TRBJ2-5; D is ambiguous. The germline V gene encodes CDR1 SGHRS and CDR2 YFSETQ. Trimming took 2 bases from V and 1 from J, leaving 12 bases between them. The CDR3 has 15 amino acids. DNA of the CDR3: TGCGCCAGCAGCTTAGGACCAAATGTCCAAGAGACCCAGTACTTC. This encodes CASSLGPNVQETQYF. Supplemented by reference TRBV5-1 and TRBJ2-5, the full variable domain reads KAGVTQTPRYLIKTRGQQVTLSCSPISGHRSVSWYQQTPGQGLQFLFEYFSETQRNKGNFPGRFSGRQFSNSRSEMNVSTLELGDSALYLCASSLGPNVQETQYFGPGTRLLVL.

The chain is built from TRBV30 and TRBJ2-7; D call uncertain. This CDR3 has 14 amino acids. Trimming took off 7 bases at V and 3 bases at J, with 19 bases between the two ends. CDR1 and CDR2 (germline): GTSNPN, SVGIG (reference sequence). The CDR3 reads CAFTPETRGYEQYV. The CDR3, as DNA: TGTGCCTTCACCCCGGAGACTCGAGGCTACGAGCAGTACGTC.

V usage is TRBV2 and J usage is TRBJ1-3, with D possibly TRBD1 on 6 matching bases. The V end was cut by 2 bases, the J end by 4 bases, with 15 bases between. The length of the CDR3 is 16 residues. Germline values: CDR1 SNHLY, CDR2 FYNNEI. CDR3 DNA: TGTGCCAGCAGTGAACATGGGGGGCGCATGGGAAACACCATATATTTT. Translating it yields CASSEHGGRMGNTIYF.

The chain employs TRBV5-1 and TRBJ2-3; D unclear. This CDR3 is 13 amino acids long. V was cut by 4 bases and J by 1 base, with 7 bases left in between. CDR1 is SGHRS, CDR2 YFSETQ, per germline. The CDR3 is CASSRVRTDTQYF. DNA for the CDR3: TGCGCCAGCAGCCGTGTACGCACAGATACGCAGTATTTT.

This chain connects TRBV9 to TRBJ2-1; D is possibly TRBD2 (5 bases). This CDR3 is 14 amino acids long. V lost 4 bases and J 10 bases, leaving 18 bases between the germline ends. Germline assignment: CDR1 SGDLS and CDR2 YYNGEE. For the CDR3, the DNA is TGTGCCAGCAGCACACGAGGTGGGGAGCGGGAGCAGTTCTTC. Its translation is CASSTRGGEREQFF.

This clone was found once. The chain joins TRBV12-1 to TRBJ2-3. TRBV12-1 is labeled a pseudogene. The CDR3 is 19 amino acids. The DNA of the CDR3 is TGTGCCTCTGAACCCCAGGGGGGGGCTACACGACGTAGGCAGGATACGCAGTATTTT. Protein sequence: CASEPQGGATRRRQDTQYF.

The V and J genes are TRBV5-1 and TRBJ2-6; D may be TRBD1 (5 bases). Germline CDR1 is SGHRS and CDR2 is YFSETQ. V lost 3 bases and J 2 bases, leaving 18 bases between the germline ends. The CDR3 runs 18 residues. This CDR3 is CASSSNGARYPGANVLTF. For the CDR3, the DNA is TGCGCCAGCAGCTCAAATGGGGCCAGGTACCCTGGGGCCAACGTCCTGACTTTC.

This chain uses TRBV4-2 with TRBJ1-2; D is possibly TRBD1 (6 bases). V gave up 0 bases and J gave up 2 bases, with 10 bases separating them. CDR3 length: 15 amino acids. The germline CDR1 and CDR2 sequences are LGHNA and YNFKEQ. CDR3 amino acids: CASSQEPQGNYGYTF. In nucleotides, the CDR3 is TGTGCCAGCAGCCAAGAGCCTCAGGGGAACTATGGCTACACCTTC.

This clone was observed a single time. This chain uses TRBV9 with TRBJ1-3; the D is unclear. Germline V gene sequence: CDR1 SGDLS, CDR2 YYNGEE. The CDR3 is 17 amino acids. The V gene lost 0 bases and the J gene lost 0 bases, with 13 bases spanning the gap. The CDR3 sequence is CASSVGNIQSSGNTIYF. The CDR3 nucleotides are TGTGCCAGCAGCGTAGGGAACATACAGAGCTCTGGAAACACCATATATTTT.

The chain links TRBV30 to TRBJ1-1; D uncertain. This CDR3 has 16 residues. Trimming took off 4 bases at V and 5 bases at J, with 23 bases between the two ends. Germline V gene lookup returns CDR1 GTSNPN and CDR2 SVGIG (reference sequence). CDR3 region: CAWTHGGRQRGTEAFF. As DNA, the CDR3 is TGTGCCTGGACGCACGGAGGACGACAAAGAGGGACTGAAGCTTTCTTT.

This clone was recorded only once. This sequence joins TRBV27 and TRBJ2-3; D may be TRBD2 (5 bases). The CDR3 has 14 amino acids. V lost 6 bases to trimming and J lost 3 bases, with 13 bases between them. Germline V CDR1 and CDR2: MNHEY, SMNVEV (reference sequence). Here the CDR3 DNA reads TGTGCCAGCAGCGCCGGTGGGGAGACAGATACGCAGTATTTT. It is translated as CASSAGGETDTQYF.

The rearrangement links TRBV5-1 to TRBJ1-2; no definite D call. This CDR3 region has 15 residues. Germline assignment: CDR1 SGHRS and CDR2 YFSETQ. Trimming shortened V by 0 bases and J by 0 bases, and 9 bases separated the two germline ends. The CDR3 sequence: CASSLEGNTNYGYTF. In DNA, the CDR3 is TGCGCCAGCAGCTTGGAAGGCAATACTAACTATGGCTACACCTTC.

The V gene is TRBV27, the J gene TRBJ2-2; TRBD2 aligns across 9 bases. This CDR3 has 15 amino acids. The J segment lost 0 bases and the V segment lost 8 bases, leaving 4 bases of the junction unmatched. From germline, CDR1 is MNHEY and CDR2 SMNVEV (reference sequence). The CDR3 region has the DNA TGTGCCAGCGGCGGGGGGGGTACGAACACCGGGGAGCTGTTTTTT. This codes for CASGGGGTNTGELFF.

This chain links TRBV11-2 with TRBJ2-5, with a weak D call TRBD1 (5 bases). The CDR3 is 14 residues long. Germline V lookup: CDR1 SGHAT, CDR2 FQNNGV. The V end was cut by 3 bases, the J end by 2 bases, with 10 bases between. This chain's CDR3 is CASSLGRVQETQYF. The CDR3 region has the DNA TGTGCCAGCAGCTTGGGCAGGGTTCAAGAGACCCAGTACTTC.

The CDR3 DNA sequence: TGTGCCAGCAGCTTCGGTATAGGGGCCCATGAGCAGTTCTTC. Residues: CASSFGIGAHEQFF. The chain recombines TRBV7-9 with TRBJ2-1; tentatively, D is TRBD1 (5 bases). Germline loops: CDR1 SEHNR, CDR2 FQNEAQ (reference sequence). Trimming shortened V by 3 bases and J by 8 bases, and 14 bases separated the two germline ends. The CDR3 contains 14 residues.